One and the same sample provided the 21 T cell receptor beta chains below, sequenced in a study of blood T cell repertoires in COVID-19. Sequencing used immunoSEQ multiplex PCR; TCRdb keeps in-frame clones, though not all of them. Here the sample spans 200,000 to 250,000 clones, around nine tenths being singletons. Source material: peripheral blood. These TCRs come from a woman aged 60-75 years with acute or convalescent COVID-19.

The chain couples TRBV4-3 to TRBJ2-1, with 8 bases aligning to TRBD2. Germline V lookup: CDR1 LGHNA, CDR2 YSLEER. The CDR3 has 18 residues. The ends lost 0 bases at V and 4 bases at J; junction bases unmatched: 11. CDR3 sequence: CASSQDALSREVYNEQFF. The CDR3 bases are TGCGCCAGCAGCCAAGATGCTCTGTCGCGGGAGGTGTACAATGAGCAGTTCTTC.

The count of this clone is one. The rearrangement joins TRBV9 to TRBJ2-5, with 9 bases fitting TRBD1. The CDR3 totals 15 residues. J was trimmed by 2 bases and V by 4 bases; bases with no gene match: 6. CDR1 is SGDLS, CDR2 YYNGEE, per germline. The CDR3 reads CASSIGTGPQETQYF. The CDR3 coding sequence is TGTGCCAGCAGCATCGGGACAGGGCCGCAAGAGACCCAGTACTTC. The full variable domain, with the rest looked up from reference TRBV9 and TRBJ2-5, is DSGVTQTPKHLITATGQRVTLRCSPRSGDLSVYWYQQSLDQGLQFLIQYYNGEERAKGNILERFSAQQFPDLHSELNLSSLELGDSALYFCASSIGTGPQETQYFGPGTRLLVL.

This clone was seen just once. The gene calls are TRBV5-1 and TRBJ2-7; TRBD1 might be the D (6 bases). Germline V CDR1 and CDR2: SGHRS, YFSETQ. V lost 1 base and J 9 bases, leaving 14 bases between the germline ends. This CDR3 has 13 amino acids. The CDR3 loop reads CASSLLDRSLQYF. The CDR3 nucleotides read TGCGCCAGCAGCTTGCTAGACAGGTCCTTGCAGTACTTC. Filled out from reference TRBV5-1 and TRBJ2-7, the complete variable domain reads KAGVTQTPRYLIKTRGQQVTLSCSPISGHRSVSWYQQTPGQGLQFLFEYFSETQRNKGNFPGRFSGRQFSNSRSEMNVSTLELGDSALYLCASSLLDRSLQYFGPGTRLTVT.

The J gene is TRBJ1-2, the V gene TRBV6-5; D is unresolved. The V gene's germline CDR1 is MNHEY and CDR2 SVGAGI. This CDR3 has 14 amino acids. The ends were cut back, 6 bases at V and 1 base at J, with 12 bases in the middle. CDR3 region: CASSPVRFNYGYTF. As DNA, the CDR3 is TGTGCCAGCAGCCCCGTTAGATTTAACTATGGCTACACCTTC.

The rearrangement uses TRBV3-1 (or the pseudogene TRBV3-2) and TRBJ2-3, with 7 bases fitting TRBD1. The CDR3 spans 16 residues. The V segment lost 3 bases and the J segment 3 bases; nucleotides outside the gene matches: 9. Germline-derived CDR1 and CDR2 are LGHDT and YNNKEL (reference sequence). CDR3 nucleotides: TGTGCCAGCAGCCACGCGACCGACAGGGTTACAGATACGCAGTATTTT. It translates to CASSHATDRVTDTQYF.

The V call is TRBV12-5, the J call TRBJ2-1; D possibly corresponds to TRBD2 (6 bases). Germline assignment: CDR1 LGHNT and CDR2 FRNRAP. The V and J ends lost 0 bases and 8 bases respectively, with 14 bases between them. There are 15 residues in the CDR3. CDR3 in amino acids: CASGLVSGPNYEQFF. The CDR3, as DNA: TGTGCTAGTGGTTTGGTAAGCGGGCCCAATTATGAGCAGTTCTTC.

CDR3 sequence: CASSPLRGGVYGYTF. As DNA, the CDR3 is TGCGCCAGCAGCCCCCTCCGGGGAGGTGTCTATGGCTACACCTTC. This chain uses TRBV5-1 with TRBJ1-2; D not resolved. The CDR3 totals 15 residues. CDR1 SGHRS and CDR2 YFSETQ come from the germline V gene. V was pared by 4 bases and J by 4 bases, with 17 bases between.

CDR3 sequence reads: CASSSRWSSGNTIYF. CDR3 sequence (DNA): TGTGCCAGCAGCTCCCGTTGGAGCTCTGGAAACACCATATATTTT. The rearrangement uses TRBV5-6 and TRBJ1-3; D is unresolved. Per the germline V gene, CDR1 is SGHDT and CDR2 is YYEEEE. V lost 3 bases to trimming and J lost 0 bases, with 10 bases between them. This CDR3 is 15 amino acids long. The full variable domain, rest sourced from reference TRBV5-6 and TRBJ1-3, is DAGVTQSPTHLIKTRGQQVTLRCSPKSGHDTVSWYQQALGQGPQFIFQYYEEEERQRGNFPDRFSGHQFPNYSSELNVNALLLGDSALYLCASSSRWSSGNTIYFGEGSWLTVV.

CDR3 amino acids: CASSQDRGQPQHF. The CDR3 nucleotides are TGTGCCAGCAGCCAAGATAGGGGTCAGCCCCAGCATTTT. The chain has TRBV3-1 (or the pseudogene TRBV3-2) and TRBJ1-5; perhaps TRBD1 as D (5 bases). The CDR3 sequence is 13 residues long. Trimming pared 0 bases from V and 6 bases from J, leaving 6 bases between. Germline CDR1 reads LGHDT; CDR2 reads YNNKEL (reference sequence).

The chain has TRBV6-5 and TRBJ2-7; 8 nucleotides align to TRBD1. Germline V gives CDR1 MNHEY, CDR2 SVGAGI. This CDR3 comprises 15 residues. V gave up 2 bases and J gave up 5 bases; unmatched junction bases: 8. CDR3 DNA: TGTGCCAGCAGTTACACGGACAGGGCGGTACACGAGCAGTACTTC. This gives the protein CASSYTDRAVHEQYF.

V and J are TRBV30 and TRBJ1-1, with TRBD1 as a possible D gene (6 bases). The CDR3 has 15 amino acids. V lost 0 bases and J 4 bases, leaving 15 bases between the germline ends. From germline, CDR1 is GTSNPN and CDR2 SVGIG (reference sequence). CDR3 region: CAWSVTRGGATEAFF. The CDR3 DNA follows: TGTGCCTGGAGTGTAACTCGGGGGGGGGCCACTGAAGCTTTCTTT.

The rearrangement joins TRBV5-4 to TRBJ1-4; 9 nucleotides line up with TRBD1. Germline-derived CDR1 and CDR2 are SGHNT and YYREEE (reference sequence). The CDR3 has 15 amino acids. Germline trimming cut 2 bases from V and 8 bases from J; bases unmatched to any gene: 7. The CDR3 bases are TGTGCCAGCAGCTTTATTACAGGGGGCAAGGAAAAACTGTTTTTT. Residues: CASSFITGGKEKLFF. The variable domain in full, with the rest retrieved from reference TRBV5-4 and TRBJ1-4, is ETGVTQSPTHLIKTRGQQVTLRCSSQSGHNTVSWYQQALGQGPQFIFQYYREEENGRGNFPPRFSGLQFPNYSSELNVNALELDDSALYLCASSFITGGKEKLFFGSGTQLSVL.

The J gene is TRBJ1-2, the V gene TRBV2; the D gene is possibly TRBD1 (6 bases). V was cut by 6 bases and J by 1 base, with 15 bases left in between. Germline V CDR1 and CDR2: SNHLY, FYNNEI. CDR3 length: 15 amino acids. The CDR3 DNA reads TGTGCCAGCAGCTTACAGGGTGGAAGTAACTATGGCTACACCTTC. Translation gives CASSLQGGSNYGYTF.

DNA of the CDR3: TGTGCCAGCACGTGGGCCAGGGGGAACACCGGGGAGCTGTTTTTT. It specifies CASTWARGNTGELFF. This chain joins TRBV6-5 and TRBJ2-2, with D maybe TRBD1 (6 bases). With 7 bases removed from V and 1 base from J, the gap between germline ends came to 13 bases. The CDR3 spans 15 residues. Germline V lookup: CDR1 MNHEY, CDR2 SVGAGI.

The CDR3 reads CASSRTPQAPNYGYTF. CDR3 sequence (DNA): TGTGCCAGCAGCCGCACGCCGCAGGCTCCGAACTATGGCTACACCTTC. The V call is TRBV3-1 (or the pseudogene TRBV3-2), the J call TRBJ1-2, with no clear D. CDR3 length equals 16 residues. From germline, CDR1 is LGHDT and CDR2 YNNKEL (reference sequence). Trimming cost V 4 bases and J 2 bases, with 17 bases left between them.

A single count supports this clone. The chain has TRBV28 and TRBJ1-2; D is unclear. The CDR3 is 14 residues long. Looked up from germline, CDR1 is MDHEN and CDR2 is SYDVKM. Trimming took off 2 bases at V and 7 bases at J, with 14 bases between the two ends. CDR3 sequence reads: CASSLGSGRLGYTF. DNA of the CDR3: TGTGCCAGCAGTTTAGGGTCCGGCAGGCTTGGCTACACCTTC.

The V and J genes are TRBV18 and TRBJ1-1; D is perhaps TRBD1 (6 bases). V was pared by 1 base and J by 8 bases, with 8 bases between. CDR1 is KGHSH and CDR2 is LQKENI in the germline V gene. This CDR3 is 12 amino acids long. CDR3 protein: CASSPQQGEAFF. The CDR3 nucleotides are TGTGCCAGCTCACCACAACAGGGCGAAGCTTTCTTT.

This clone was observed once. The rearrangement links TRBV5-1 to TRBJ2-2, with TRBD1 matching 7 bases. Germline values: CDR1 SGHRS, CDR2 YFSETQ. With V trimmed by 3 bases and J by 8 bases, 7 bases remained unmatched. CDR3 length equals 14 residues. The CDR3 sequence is CASSYYRGQGELFF. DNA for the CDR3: TGCGCCAGCAGCTACTACAGGGGTCAGGGGGAGCTGTTTTTT.

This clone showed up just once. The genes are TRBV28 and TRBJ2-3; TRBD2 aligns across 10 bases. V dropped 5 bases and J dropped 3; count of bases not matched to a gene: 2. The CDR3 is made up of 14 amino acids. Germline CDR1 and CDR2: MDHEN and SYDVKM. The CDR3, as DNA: TGTGCCAGCAGTCGGGGACTAGCGACAGATACGCAGTATTTT. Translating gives CASSRGLATDTQYF.

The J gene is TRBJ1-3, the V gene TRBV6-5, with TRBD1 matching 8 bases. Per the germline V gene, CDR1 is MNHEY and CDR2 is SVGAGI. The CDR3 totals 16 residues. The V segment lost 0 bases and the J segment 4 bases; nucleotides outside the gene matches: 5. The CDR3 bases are TGTGCCAGCAGTTACTCGATGCAGGGGGCGGGAAACACCATATATTTT. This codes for CASSYSMQGAGNTIYF.

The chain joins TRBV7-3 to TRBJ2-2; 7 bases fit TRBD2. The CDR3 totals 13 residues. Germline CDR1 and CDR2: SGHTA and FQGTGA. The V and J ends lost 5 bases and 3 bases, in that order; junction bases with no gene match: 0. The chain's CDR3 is CASSLADTGELFF. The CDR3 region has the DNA TGTGCCAGCAGCCTAGCGGACACCGGGGAGCTGTTTTTT.